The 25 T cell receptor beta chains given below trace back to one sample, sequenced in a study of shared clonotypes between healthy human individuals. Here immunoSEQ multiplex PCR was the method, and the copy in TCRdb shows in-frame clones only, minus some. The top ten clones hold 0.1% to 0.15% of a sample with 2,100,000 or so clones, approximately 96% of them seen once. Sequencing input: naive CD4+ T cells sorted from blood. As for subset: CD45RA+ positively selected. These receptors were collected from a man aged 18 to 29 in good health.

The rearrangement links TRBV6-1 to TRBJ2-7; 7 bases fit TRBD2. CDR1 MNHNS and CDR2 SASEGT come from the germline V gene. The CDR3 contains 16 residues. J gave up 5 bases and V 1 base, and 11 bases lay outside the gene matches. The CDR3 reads CASSEDGSGSLNEQYF. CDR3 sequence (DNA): TGTGCCAGCAGTGAAGACGGTAGCGGGTCCCTTAACGAGCAGTACTTC.

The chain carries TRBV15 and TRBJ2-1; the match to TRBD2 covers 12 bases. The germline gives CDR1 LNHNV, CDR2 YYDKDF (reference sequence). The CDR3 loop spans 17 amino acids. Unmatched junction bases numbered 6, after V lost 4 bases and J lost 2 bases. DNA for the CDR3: TGTGCCACCAGCACCGCTCTAGCGGGAGGGACCTACAATGAGCAGTTCTTC. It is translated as CATSTALAGGTYNEQFF.

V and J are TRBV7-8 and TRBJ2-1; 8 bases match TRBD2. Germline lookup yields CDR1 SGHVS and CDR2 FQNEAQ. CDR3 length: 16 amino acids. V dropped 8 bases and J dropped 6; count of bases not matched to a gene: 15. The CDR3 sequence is CASLWRREALGNEQFF. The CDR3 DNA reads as TGTGCCAGCTTGTGGAGGCGGGAGGCCCTAGGCAATGAGCAGTTCTTC.

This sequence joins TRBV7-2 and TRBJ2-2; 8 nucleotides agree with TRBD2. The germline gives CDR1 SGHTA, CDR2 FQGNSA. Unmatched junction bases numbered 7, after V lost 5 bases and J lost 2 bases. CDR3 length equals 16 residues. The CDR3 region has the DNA TGTGCCAGCAGCCAAAAAGCGGGAGCCAACACCGGGGAGCTGTTTTTT. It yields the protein CASSQKAGANTGELFF.

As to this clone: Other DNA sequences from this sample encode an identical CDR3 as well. CDR3 in DNA: TGTGCCAGCAGCTTTGGAGATACGCAGTATTTT. Protein: CASSFGDTQYF. The chain couples TRBV11-2 to TRBJ2-3; D call uncertain. Trimming took off 3 bases at V and 5 bases at J, with 3 bases between the two ends. Germline assignment: CDR1 SGHAT and CDR2 FQNNGV. This CDR3 comprises 11 residues.

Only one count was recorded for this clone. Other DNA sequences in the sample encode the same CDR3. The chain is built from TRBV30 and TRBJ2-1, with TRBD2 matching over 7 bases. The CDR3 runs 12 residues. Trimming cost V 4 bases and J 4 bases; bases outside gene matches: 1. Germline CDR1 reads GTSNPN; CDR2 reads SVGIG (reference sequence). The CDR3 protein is CAWTSGYNEQFF. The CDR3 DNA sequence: TGTGCCTGGACTAGCGGATACAATGAGCAGTTCTTC.

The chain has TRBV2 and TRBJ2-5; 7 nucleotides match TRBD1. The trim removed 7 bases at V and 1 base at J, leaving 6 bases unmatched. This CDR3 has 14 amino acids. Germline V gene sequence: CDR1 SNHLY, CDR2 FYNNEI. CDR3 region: CASTIGTVQETQYF. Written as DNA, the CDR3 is TGTGCCAGCACCATCGGGACAGTCCAAGAGACCCAGTACTTC.

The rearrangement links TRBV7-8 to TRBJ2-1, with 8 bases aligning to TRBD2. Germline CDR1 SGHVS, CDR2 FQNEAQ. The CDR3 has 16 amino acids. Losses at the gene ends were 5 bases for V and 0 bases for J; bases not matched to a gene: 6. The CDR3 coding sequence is TGTGCCAGCAGCCTACTAGCGGTAACCTCCTACAATGAGCAGTTCTTC. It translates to CASSLLAVTSYNEQFF.

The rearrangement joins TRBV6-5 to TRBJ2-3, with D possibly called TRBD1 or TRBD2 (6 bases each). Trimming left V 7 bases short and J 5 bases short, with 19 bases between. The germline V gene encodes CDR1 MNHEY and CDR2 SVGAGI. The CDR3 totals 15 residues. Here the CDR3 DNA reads TGTGCCAGCAAAAGAGGGGGACCGCGGGGAGATACGCAGTATTTT. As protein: CASKRGGPRGDTQYF.

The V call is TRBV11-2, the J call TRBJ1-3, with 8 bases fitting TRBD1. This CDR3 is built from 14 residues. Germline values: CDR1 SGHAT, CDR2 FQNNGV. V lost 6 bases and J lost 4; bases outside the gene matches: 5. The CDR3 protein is CASRPDRGGNTIYF. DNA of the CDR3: TGTGCCAGCAGACCAGACAGGGGAGGAAACACCATATATTTT.

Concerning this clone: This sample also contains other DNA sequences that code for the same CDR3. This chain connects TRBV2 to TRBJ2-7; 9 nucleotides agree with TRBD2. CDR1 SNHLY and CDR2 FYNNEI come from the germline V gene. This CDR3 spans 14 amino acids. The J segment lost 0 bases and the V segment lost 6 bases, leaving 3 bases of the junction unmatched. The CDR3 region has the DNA TGTGCCAGCAGGGGGACTAGCAGCTCCTACGAGCAGTACTTC. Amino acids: CASRGTSSSYEQYF. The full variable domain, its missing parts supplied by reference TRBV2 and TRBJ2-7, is EPEVTQTPSHQVTQMGQEVILRCVPISNHLYFYWYRQILGQKVEFLVSFYNNEISEKSEIFDDQFSVERPDGSNFTLKIRSTKLEDSAMYFCASRGTSSSYEQYFGPGTRLTVT.

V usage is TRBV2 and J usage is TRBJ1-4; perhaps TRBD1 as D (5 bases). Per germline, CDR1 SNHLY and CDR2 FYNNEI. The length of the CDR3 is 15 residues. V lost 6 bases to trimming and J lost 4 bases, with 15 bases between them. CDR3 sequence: CASRAGRSFNEKLFF. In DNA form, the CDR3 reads TGTGCCAGCAGGGCGGGACGGAGCTTTAATGAAAAACTGTTTTTT.

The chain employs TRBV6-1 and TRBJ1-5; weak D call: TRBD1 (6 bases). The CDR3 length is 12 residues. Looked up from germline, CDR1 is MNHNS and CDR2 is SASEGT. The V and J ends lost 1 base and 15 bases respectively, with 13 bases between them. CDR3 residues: CASSEVGRGRHF. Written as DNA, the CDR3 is TGTGCCAGCAGTGAAGTGGGCAGGGGACGGCATTTT.

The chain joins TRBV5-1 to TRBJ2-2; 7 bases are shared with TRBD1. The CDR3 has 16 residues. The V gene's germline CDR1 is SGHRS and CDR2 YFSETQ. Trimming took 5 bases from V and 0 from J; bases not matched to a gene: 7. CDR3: CASRRDSQANTGELFF. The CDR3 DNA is TGCGCCAGCAGGAGGGACAGCCAAGCGAACACCGGGGAGCTGTTTTTT.

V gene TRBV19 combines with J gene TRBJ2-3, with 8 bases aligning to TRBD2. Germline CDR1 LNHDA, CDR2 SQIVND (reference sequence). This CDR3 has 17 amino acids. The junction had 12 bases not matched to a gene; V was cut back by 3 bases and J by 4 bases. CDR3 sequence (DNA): TGTGCCAGTAGTATGAAGAGCGGGAGCGGTTTCCCAGATACGCAGTATTTT. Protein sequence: CASSMKSGSGFPDTQYF.

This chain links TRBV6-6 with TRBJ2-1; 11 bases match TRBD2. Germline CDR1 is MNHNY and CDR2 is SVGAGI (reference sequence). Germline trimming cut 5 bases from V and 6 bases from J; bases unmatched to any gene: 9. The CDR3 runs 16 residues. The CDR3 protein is CASSGTDSGRANEQFF. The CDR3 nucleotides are TGTGCCAGCAGTGGGACTGATAGCGGGAGGGCCAATGAGCAGTTCTTC.

The CDR3 region is CASSIGRSSYEQYF. The CDR3 bases are TGTGCCAGCAGCATCGGCCGGAGTTCCTACGAGCAGTACTTC. The rearrangement links TRBV9 to TRBJ2-7; D not resolved. The V end lost 4 bases, the J end lost 1 base, and 12 bases lay between the germline ends. Germline-derived CDR1 and CDR2 are SGDLS and YYNGEE. The CDR3 runs 14 residues.

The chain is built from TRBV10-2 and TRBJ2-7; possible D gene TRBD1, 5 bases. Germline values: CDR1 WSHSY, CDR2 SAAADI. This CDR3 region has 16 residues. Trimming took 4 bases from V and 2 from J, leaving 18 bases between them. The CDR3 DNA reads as TGCGCCAGCAGTGGCCCAATTGCCGACAGTCCCTACGAGCAGTACTTC. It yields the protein CASSGPIADSPYEQYF.

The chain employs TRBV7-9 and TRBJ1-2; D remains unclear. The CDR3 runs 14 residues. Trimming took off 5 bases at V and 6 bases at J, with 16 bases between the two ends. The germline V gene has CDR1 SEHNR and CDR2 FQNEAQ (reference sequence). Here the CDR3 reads CASSRTGSGDGYTF. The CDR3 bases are TGTGCCAGCAGCCGGACTGGGAGTGGGGATGGCTACACCTTC.

CDR3 protein: CASSSGLAGPTGAQYF. CDR3 DNA sequence: TGTGCCAGCAGCTCGGGACTAGCGGGACCCACTGGGGCCCAGTACTTC. This chain connects TRBV11-3 to TRBJ2-5, with TRBD2 identical over 13 bases. Trimming at V came to 4 bases and at J to 9 bases, leaving 11 bases not matched to a gene. Germline V lookup: CDR1 SGHNT, CDR2 YENEEA. The CDR3 consists of 16 residues.

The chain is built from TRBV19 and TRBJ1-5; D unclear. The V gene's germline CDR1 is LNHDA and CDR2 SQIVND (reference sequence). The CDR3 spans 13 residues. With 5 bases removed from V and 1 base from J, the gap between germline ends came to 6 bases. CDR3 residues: CASSGPSNQPQHF. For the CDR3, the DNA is TGTGCCAGTAGTGGTCCCAGCAATCAGCCCCAGCATTTT.

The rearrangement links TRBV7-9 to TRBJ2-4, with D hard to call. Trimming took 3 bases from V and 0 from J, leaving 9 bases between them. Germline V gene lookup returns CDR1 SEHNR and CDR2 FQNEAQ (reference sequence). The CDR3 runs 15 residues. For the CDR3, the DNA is TGTGCCAGCAGCTTGGAGACGGTAGCCAAAAACATTCAGTACTTC. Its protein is CASSLETVAKNIQYF. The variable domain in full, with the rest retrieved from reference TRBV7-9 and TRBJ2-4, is DTGVSQNPRHKITKRGQNVTFRCDPISEHNRLYWYRQTLGQGPEFLTYFQNEAQLEKSRLLSDRFSAERPKGSFSTLEIQRTEQGDSAMYLCASSLETVAKNIQYFGAGTRLSVL.

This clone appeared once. In nucleotides, the CDR3 is TGTGCCAGCAGCTTGGTGAACTCCTACGAGCAGTACTTC. Translating it yields CASSLVNSYEQYF. The V gene is TRBV5-6, the J gene TRBJ2-7; D is unresolved. This CDR3 has 13 residues. In germline, CDR1 is SGHDT, CDR2 YYEEEE. V was cut by 0 bases and J by 0 bases, with 4 bases left in between.

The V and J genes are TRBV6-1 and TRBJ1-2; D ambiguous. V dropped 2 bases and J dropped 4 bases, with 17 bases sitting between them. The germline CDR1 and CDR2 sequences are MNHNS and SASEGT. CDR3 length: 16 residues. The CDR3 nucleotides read TGTGCCAGCAGTGAACCTGGTCGGTCTCTGGGCTATGGCTACACCTTC. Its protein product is CASSEPGRSLGYGYTF.

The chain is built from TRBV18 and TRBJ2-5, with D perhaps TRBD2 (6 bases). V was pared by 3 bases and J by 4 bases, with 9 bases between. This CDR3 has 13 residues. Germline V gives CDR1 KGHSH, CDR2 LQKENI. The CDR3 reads CASSPEGSETQYF. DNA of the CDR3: TGTGCCAGCTCACCGGAGGGATCAGAGACCCAGTACTTC.